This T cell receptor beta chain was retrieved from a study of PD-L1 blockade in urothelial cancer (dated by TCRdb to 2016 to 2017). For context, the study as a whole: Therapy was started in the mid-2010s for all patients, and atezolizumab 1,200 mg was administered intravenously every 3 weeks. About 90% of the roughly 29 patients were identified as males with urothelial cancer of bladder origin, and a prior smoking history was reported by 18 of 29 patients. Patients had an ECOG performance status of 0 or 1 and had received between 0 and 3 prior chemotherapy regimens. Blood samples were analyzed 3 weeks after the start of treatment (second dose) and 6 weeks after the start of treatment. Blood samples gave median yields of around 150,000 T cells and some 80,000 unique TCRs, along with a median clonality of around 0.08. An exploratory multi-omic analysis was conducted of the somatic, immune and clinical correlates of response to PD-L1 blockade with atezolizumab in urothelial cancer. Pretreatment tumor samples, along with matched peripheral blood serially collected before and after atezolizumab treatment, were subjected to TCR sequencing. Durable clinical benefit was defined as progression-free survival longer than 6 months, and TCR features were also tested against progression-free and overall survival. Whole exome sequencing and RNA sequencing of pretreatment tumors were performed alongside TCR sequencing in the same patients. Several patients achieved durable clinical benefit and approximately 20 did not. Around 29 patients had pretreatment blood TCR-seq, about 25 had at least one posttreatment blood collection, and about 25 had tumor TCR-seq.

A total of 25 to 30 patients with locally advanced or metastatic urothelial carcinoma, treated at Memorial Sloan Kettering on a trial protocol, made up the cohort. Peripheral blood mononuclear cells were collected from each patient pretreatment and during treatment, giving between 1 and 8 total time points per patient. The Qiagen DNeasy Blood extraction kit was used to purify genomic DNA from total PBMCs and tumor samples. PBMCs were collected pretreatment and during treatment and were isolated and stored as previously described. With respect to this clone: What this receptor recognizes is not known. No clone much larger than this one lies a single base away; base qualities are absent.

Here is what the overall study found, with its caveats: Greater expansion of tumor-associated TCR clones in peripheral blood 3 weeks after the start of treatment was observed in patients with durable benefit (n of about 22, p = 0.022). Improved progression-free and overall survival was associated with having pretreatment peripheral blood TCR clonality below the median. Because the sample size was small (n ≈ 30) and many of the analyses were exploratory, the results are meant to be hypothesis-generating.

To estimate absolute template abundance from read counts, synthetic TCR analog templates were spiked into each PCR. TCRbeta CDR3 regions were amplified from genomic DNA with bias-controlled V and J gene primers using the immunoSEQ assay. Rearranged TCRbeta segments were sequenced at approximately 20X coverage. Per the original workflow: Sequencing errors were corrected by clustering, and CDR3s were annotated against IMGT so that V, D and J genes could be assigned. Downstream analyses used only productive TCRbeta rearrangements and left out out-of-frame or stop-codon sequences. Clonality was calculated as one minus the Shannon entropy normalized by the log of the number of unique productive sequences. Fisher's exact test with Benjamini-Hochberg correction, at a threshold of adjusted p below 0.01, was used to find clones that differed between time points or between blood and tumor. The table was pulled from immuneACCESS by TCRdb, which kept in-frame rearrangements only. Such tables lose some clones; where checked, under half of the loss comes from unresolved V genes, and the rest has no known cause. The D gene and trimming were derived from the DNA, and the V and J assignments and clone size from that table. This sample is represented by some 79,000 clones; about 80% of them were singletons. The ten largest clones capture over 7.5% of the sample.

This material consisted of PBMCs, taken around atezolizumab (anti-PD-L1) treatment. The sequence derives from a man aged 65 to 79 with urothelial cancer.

Here the CDR3 is given as CASSLATSGTDTQYF. The sequenced DNA: TGTGCCAGCAGCTTAGCGACTTCTGGCACAGATACGCAGTATTTT. The sequence links TRBV7-8 to TRBJ2-3; a confident D gene designation cannot be given. Taken from cysteine to phenylalanine, the CDR3 has 15 residues. Just CDR3 DNA is preserved here, 45 bases in frame from base 1. V is shortened by 0 bases, J by 1 base, and the region joining them spans 8 bases. Sequences SGHVS (CDR1) and FQNEAQ (CDR2) are obtained from the germline V gene.